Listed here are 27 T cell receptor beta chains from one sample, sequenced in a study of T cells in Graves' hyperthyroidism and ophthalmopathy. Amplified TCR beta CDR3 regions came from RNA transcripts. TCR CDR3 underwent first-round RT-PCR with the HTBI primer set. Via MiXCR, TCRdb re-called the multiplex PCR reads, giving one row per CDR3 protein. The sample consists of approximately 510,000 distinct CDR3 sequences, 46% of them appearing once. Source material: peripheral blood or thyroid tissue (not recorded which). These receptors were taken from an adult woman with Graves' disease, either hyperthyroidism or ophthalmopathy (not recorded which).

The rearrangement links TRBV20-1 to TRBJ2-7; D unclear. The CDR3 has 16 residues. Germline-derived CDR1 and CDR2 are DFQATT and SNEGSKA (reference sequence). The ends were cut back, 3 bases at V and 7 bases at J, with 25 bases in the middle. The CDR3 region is CSASSLGVQVPWEQYF. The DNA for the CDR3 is TGCAGTGCTAGTTCGTTGGGTGTGCAGGTCCCATGGGAGCAGTACTTC.

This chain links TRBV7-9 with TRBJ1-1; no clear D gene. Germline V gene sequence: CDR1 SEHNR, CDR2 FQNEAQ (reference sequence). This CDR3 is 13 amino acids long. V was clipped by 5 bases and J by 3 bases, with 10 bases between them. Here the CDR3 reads CASSKYGDTEAFF. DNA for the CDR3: TGTGCCAGCAGCAAATACGGTGACACTGAAGCTTTCTTT.

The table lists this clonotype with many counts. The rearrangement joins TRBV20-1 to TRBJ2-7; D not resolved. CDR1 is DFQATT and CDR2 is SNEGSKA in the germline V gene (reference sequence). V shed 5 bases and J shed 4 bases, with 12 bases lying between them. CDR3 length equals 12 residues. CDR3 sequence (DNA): TGCAGTGCTCGCCAGGCGGTTTACGAGCAGTACTTC. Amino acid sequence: CSARQAVYEQYF.

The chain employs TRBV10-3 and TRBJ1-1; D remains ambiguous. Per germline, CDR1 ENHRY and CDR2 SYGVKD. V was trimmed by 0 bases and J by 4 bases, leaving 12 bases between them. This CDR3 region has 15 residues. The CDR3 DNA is TGTGCCATCAGTGAGTCGAGGGTTCCGGGCACTGAAGCTTTCTTT. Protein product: CAISESRVPGTEAFF.

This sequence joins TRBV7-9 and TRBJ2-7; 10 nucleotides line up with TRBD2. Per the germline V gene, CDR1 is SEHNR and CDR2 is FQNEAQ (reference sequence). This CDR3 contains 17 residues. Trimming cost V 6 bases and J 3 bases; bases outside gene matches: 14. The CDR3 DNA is TGTGCCAGCAGTTACCGAGGGCTAGCGGGAGTCATCTACGAGCAGTACTTC. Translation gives CASSYRGLAGVIYEQYF.

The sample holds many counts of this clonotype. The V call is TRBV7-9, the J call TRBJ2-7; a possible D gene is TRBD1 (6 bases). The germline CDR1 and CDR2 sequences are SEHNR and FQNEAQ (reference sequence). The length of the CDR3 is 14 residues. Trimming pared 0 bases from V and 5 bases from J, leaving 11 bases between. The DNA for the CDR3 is TGTGCCAGCAGCTTAGCTACAGGGTCCCACGAGCAGTACTTC. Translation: CASSLATGSHEQYF.

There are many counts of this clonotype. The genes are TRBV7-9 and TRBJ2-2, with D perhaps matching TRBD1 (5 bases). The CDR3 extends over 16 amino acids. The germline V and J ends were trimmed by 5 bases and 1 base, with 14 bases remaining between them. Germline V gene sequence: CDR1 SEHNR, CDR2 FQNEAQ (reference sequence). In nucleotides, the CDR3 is TGTGCCAGCAGCGCCACAGGCCCTAAGAACACCGGGGAGCTGTTTTTT. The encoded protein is CASSATGPKNTGELFF.

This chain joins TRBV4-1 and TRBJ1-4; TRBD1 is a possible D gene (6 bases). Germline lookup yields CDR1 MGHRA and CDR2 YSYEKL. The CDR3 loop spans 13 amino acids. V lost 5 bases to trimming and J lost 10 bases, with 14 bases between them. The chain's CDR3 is CASSVRGGAKLFF. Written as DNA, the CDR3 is TGCGCCAGCAGCGTCCGAGGGGGGGCAAAACTGTTTTTT.

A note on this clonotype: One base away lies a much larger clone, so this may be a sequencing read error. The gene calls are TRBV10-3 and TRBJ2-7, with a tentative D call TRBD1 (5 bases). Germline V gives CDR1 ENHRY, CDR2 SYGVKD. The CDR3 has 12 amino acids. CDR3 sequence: CGISPDSDEQYF. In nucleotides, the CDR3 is TGTGGCATCAGTCCCGACAGTGACGAGCAGTACTTC.

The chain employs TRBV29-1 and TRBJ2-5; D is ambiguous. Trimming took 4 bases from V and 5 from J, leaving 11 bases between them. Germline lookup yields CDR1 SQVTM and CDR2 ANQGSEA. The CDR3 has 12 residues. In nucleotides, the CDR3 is TGCAGCGTTGCTGGGGTCGGGGAGACCCAGTACTTC. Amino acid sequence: CSVAGVGETQYF.

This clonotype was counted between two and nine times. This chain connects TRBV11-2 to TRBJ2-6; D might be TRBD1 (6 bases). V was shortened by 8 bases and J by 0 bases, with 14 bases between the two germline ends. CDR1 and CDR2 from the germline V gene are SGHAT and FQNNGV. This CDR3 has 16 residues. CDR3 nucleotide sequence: TGTGCCAGCGACAGGTCAGCCCCCTCTGGGGCCAACGTCCTGACTTTC. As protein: CASDRSAPSGANVLTF.

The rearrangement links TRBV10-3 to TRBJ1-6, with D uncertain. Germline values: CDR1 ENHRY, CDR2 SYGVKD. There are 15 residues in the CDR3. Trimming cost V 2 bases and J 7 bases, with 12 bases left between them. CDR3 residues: CAISERREPNSPLHF. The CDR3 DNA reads TGTGCCATCAGTGAGCGGAGGGAGCCAAATTCACCCCTCCACTTT.

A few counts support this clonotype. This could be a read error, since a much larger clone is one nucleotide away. CDR3 nucleotides: TGTGCCAGCAGCCGACGGACGGGACGGGAGACCCAGTACTTC. Translating it yields CASSRRTGRETQYF. This chain uses TRBV7-2 with TRBJ2-5; the D gene could be TRBD1 or TRBD2 (5 bases each). V was shortened by 5 bases and J by 5 bases, with 15 bases between the two germline ends. The CDR3 spans 14 residues. Germline V gives CDR1 SGHTA, CDR2 FQGNSA.

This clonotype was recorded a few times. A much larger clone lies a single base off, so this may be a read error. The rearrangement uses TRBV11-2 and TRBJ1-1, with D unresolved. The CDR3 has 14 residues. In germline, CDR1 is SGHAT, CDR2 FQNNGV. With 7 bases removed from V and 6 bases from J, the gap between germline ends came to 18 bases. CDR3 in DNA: TGTGCCAGCAACTCTAGGGCCATCGGGCCTGAAGCTTTCTTT. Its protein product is CASNSRAIGPEAFF.

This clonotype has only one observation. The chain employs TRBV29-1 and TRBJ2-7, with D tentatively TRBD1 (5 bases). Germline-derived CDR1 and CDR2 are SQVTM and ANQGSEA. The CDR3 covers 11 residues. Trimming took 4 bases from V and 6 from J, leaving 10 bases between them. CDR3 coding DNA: TGCAGCGTTGTAAGGGGTGGCGAGCAGTACTTC. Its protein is CSVVRGGEQYF.

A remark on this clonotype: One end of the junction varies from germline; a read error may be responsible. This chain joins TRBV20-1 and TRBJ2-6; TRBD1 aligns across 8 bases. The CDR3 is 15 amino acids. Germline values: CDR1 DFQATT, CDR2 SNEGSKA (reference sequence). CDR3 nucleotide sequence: TGCAGTGCTAGACCGGACAGGGCTGGGACCAACGTCCTGACTTTC. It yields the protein CSARPDRAGTNVLTF.

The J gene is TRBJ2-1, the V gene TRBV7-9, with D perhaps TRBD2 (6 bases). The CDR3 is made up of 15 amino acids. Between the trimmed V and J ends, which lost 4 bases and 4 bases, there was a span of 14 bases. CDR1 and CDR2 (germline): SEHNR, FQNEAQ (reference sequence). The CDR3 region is CASSSPAGGYNEQFF. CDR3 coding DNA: TGTGCCAGCAGCTCACCAGCGGGTGGGTACAATGAGCAGTTCTTC.

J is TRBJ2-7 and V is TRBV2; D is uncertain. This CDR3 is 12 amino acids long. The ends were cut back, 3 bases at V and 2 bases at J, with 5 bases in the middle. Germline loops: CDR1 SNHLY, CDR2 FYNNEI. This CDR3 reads CASSDAAYEQYF. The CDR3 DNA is TGTGCCAGCAGTGATGCCGCCTACGAGCAGTACTTC.

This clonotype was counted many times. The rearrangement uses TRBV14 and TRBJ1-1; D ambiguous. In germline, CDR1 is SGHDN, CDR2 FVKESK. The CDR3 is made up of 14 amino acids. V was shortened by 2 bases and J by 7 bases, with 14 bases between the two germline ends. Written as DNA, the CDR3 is TGTGCCAGCAGCCAAAACGTCGTAGGAGGTGAAGCTTTCTTT. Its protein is CASSQNVVGGEAFF.

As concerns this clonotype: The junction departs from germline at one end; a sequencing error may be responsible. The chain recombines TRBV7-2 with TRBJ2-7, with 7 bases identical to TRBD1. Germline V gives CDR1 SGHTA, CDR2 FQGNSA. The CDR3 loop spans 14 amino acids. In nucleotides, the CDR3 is TGCGCCAGCAGCCAGAGACCCCTCGACAGGGCCTGGTACTTC. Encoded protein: CASSQRPLDRAWYF. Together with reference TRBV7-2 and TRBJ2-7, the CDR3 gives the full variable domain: GAGVSQSPSNKVTEKGKDVELRCDPISGHTALYWYRQSLGQGLEFLIYFQGNSAPDKSGLPSDRFSAERTGGSVSTLTIQRTQQEDSAVYLCASSQRPLDRAWYFGPGTRLTVT.

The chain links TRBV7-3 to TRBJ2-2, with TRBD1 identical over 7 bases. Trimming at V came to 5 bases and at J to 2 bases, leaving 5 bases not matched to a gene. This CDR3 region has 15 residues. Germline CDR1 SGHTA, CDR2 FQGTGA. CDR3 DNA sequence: TGTGCCAGCAGCACGACAGGGTACAACACCGGGGAGCTGTTTTTT. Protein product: CASSTTGYNTGELFF.

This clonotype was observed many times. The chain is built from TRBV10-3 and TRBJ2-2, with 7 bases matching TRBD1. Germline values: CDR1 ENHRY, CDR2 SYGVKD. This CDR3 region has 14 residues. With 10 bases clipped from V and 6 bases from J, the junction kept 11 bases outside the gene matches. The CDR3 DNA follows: TGTGCCACCGGTATTGGCACAGGGGCCGGGGAGCTGTTTTTT. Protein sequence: CATGIGTGAGELFF.

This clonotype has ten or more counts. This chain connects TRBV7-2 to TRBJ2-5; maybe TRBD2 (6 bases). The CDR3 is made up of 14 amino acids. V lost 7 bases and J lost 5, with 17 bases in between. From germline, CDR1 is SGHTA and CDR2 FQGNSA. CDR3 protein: CASILLEGLETQYF. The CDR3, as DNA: TGTGCCAGCATCCTCCTGGAGGGTTTGGAGACCCAGTACTTC.

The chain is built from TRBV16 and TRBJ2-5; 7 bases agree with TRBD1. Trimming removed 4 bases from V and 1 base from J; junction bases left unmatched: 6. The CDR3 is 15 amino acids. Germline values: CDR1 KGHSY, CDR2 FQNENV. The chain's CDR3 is CASSLGTAPQETQYF. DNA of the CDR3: TGTGCCAGCAGCCTCGGGACAGCACCCCAAGAGACCCAGTACTTC.

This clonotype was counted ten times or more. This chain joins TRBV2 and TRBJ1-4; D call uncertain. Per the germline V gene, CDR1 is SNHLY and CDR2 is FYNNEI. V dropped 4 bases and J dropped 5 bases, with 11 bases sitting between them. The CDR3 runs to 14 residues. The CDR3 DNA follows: TGTGCCAGCAGTGTAGAGGCGGGGAATGAAAAACTGTTTTTT. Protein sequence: CASSVEAGNEKLFF.

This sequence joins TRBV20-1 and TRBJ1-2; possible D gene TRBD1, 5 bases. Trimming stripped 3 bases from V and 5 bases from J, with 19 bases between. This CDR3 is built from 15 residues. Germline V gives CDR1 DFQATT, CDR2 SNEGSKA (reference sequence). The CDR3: CSASIGAGRTYGYTF. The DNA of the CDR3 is TGCAGTGCTAGTATAGGGGCAGGCAGGACATATGGCTACACCTTC.

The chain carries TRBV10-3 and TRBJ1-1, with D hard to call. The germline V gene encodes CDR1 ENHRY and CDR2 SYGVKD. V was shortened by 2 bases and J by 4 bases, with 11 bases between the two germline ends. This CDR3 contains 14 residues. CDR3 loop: CAISEGRRSTEAFF. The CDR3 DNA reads TGTGCCATCAGTGAGGGTCGGCGGTCCACTGAAGCTTTCTTT.